The TCR beta chain described here comes from a study of technical replicates of blood from a few donors (dated by TCRdb to the late 2010s). As concerns this clone: The clone's antigen remains unknown. Per-base qualities were not stored, and no clone one base away is much larger.

According to the germline V gene (reference sequence), CDR1 reads MNHEY and CDR2 reads SMNVEV. The cysteine opens and the phenylalanine closes a CDR3 of 14 amino acids. Kept here is only the CDR3 DNA, which spans 42 bases and is read in frame from base 1. Trimming leaves V shorter by 2 bases and J shorter by 6 bases, with the junction holding 4 bases beyond the gene matches. Library construction relied on the immunoSEQ multiplex PCR assay. Not all clones reach the TCRdb copy of this immuneACCESS table, which keeps in-frame sequences only. Checked studies attribute under half of the gap to unresolved V genes and leave the rest unexplained. The sample table holds roughly 90,000 clones, of which around 96% were seen once. The ten largest make up more than 0.35% of the sample.

The sequence was obtained from a human donor in good health. Material for sequencing was T cells isolated from PBMCs. This chain is built from TRBV27 and TRBJ2-7; 10 middle bases align to TRBD2. The DNA reads TGTGCCAGCAGTTTAAAGCGGGAGGGCTCCGAGCAGTACTTC. This yields the protein CASSLKREGSEQYF.